This T cell receptor beta chain was obtained from a study of cytomegalovirus exposure and HLA in healthy donors (dated by TCRdb to 2016 to 2017). About the study as a whole: According to an earlier analysis of around 600 of the donors, 150 million to 200 million T cells yielded roughly 110 million unique TCR beta sequences and 276 Gb of sequence data. Around 320 gigabases of sequencing data and 80 million or so unique TCR sequences were included in an early release covering about 700 HLA-typed donors. Of the roughly 400 genotyped donors, 65% to 90% were placed in the genetic ancestry cluster associated with self-reported Caucasian donors. The study aimed to test whether cataloging public T cell receptors could reveal signatures of past pathogen exposure. The study used immunosequencing to profile the T cell repertoires of some 600 subjects and linked those repertoires to cytomegalovirus serostatus. Besides the first cohort of roughly 660 subjects, a separate validation cohort made up of over a hundred different subjects was used. To predict cytomegalovirus infection status, the study brought together high-throughput TCR immunosequencing, statistical association of individual TCRs with disease status, and machine learning. A later analysis re-examined previously published TCR beta repertoires from just over 650 donors and added high-resolution HLA genotyping to investigate patterns of TCR occurrence. Rather than drawing on any new phenotypic data, the later analysis identified candidate immune exposures from TCR beta sequences and the way those sequences occurred across donors. An earlier analysis of several hundred of the donors applied high-throughput TCR beta sequencing to assess whether each TCR beta V gene segment acted as functional or pseudogenic. Donor age, sex, ethnicity and CMV serostatus were compiled together with the repertoire data. A later genetic analysis took genome-wide SNP genotypes for about 65% of the 666 donors and used that subset as a discovery cohort. Every repertoire in the discovery cohort had been generated on one and the same sequencing platform. Class I and class II HLA loci were covered by the typing at four-digit resolution. The number of typed donors differed by locus: about 629-640 for A, B, C, DRB1 and DQB1; 500 to 550 for DQA1; around 580 for DPA1; and roughly 470 for DPB1. Because of strong linkage in the cohort, 4 to 6 DR-DQ haplotypes were treated as single units for association and clustering. Among 398 genotyped donors of the cohort, an average of around 240,000 unique TCR beta nucleotide sequences were sequenced per donor, around 18% of them non-productive.

Via the germline V gene, CDR1 is SQVTM and CDR2 ANQGSEA. The CDR3 numbers 10 residues from cysteine through phenylalanine. Only the CDR3 part of the read is kept: 30 bases, read in frame from the first base. The study at large found these results: A further reported finding was that TCR beta sequences accurately predicted the HLA-A and HLA-B alleles for most subjects in the first cohort. According to a later analysis, TCR association rates differed among HLA loci, with DRB1 alleles showing the most associated TCRs and HLA-C alleles showing the fewest. Several of the top co-occurrence clusters appeared to be linked to parvovirus B19, influenza, CMV and Epstein-Barr virus, according to a later analysis. Compared with equally common non-associated chains, HLA-associated TCR beta chains in a later analysis were more clonally expanded and had lower generation probabilities. The cohort was sequenced for TCR beta chains only, and without alpha or paired-chain data the features that could be detected were limited. The authors suggested that the approach could potentially be extended to other disease states and immunological phenotypes. Sequencing depth was assumed to be roughly uniform across donors in the presence/absence analyses, though that assumption may not hold. In vitro tests confirmed that three of the cytomegalovirus-associated TCR beta chains recognize cytomegalovirus antigens. V-gene and J-gene trimming of TCR beta chains was associated with a missense DCLRE1C variant in a later genetic analysis, and the association was replicated in an independent cohort. The earlier analysis of approximately 590 of the donors excluded around 17 rarely observed V segments, including chromosome 9 orphons, because counts were too low. In an earlier analysis of more than 450 of the donors, most TCR beta V segments were observed in productive rearrangements about 90% or about 30% of the time, broadly matching IMGT annotations. A total of 164 TCR beta chains were listed by the study as associated with cytomegalovirus. The classifier was reported to diagnose cytomegalovirus status with high specificity and sensitivity in both the original and validation cohorts. Most TCR sequences were observed very rarely across donors, whereas some public TCRs were present in many individuals. Linkage disequilibrium might explain the correlated functional status among segregating V segments, but an unknown experimental factor could not be ruled out. The only immune exposure information available for the cohort was CMV serostatus. HLA typing was unavailable for some donors at each locus, so association tests used only the typed subset. A group of highly shared sequence variants was considered likely to be a technical artifact of the sequencing pipeline. According to a later genetic analysis, donors in an Asian-associated ancestry cluster had fewer N-insertions in productive TCRs than the approximately 710-donor mean. A later analysis found that most CMV-associated TCR beta chains appeared HLA-restricted, with HLA associations seemingly driven largely by CMV exposure. A later analysis associated about 16,000 TCR beta sequences with specific HLA alleles at a false discovery rate of 0.05. When HLA alleles, especially DR and DQ, strongly co-occurred, TCR associations were difficult to assign to individual alleles. Because the 87-base-pair reads could not distinguish some IMGT-functional V segments, including TRBV6-2 and TRBV6-3, those segments were excluded.

The library relied on the immunoSEQ multiplex PCR assay. For the multiplex PCR, a mixture combining 60 forward primers for TCR Vbeta segments and 13 reverse primers for TCR Jbeta segments was used. The CDR3 region of rearranged TCR beta genes was amplified from genomic DNA by a multiplex PCR assay. Amplified TCR beta libraries were sequenced as 87-base-pair reads on the Illumina HiSeq System. Under the source paper's analysis protocol: Across the 666 repertoires, a later analysis counted some 80 million unique TCR beta chains, roughly 11 million of which were shared by at least two donors. To remove PCR and sequencing errors, raw reads were error-corrected and collapsed into unique sequences using a nearest-neighbor algorithm that merged closely related sequences. Alignment of CDR3 sequences to IMGT reference sequences was used to assign V, D and J gene segments. For a sequence to be retained, a match of at least six nucleotides was required to both a V gene segment and a J gene segment. A rearrangement counted as productive if the CDR3 had no stop codons and remained in frame with V and J, and every other rearrangement counted as non-productive. CDR3 was defined by IMGT convention, running from the second conserved V-encoded cysteine to the conserved J-encoded phenylalanine. The earlier analysis of 500 to 600 of the donors excluded sequences that lacked an unambiguous match to a single V gene segment. An earlier analysis of several hundred of the donors called V segments functional above 56.7% productive rearrangements and segregating when the between-donor standard deviation exceeded 5%. A statistical classification framework was built for diagnosing cytomegalovirus status from the catalog of TCR beta chain sequences. V and J gene assignment, in a later analysis, came from comparing TCR nucleotide sequences with IMGT/GENE-DB human TR gene sequences. A later analysis assigned CDR3 sequences and most-parsimonious VDJ recombination scenarios with the TCRdist pipeline. In a later analysis, each TCR beta chain was defined by its CDR3 amino acid sequence together with its V-gene family, and reads without a unique V-gene family were excluded. As a way to deal with suspected cross-contamination and a sequencing artifact, a later analysis dropped 450 to 600 nucleotide sequences that were highly shared and had low generation probability. In a later analysis, a clonal expansion index for each public chain was calculated from normalized within-repertoire ranks of inferred template counts. Generation probabilities in a later analysis came from a VDJ recombination model fitted to out-of-frame rearrangements, and those results were checked against IGoR. In a later analysis, hypergeometric tests were used to score TCR-TCR, TCR-HLA and TCR-CMV co-occurrence, with a repertoire-size bias correction applied to TCR pairs. In a later analysis, false discovery rates were estimated by permuting HLA or CMV assignments 20 times. In a later analysis, co-occurring TCRs were grouped using DBSCAN, and TCRdist sequence similarity was added for clustering within HLA-allele-positive subsets. Repertoires with fewer than 30,000 or more than 120,000 public chains were left out of co-occurrence clustering, as were four to six repertoires with anomalous nucleotide sharing. TCRdb obtained this table from immuneACCESS and retained in-frame rearrangements with V and J assigned. These tables miss some clones; where compared with another copy, unresolved V genes account for less than half of the shortfall, and the remainder is unexplained. From that table come the V and J calls and clone size; the DNA was used to work out D and trimming. For this sample the table gives 100,000 to 150,000 clones, of which about two thirds were detected only once. The ten largest make up 3% to 4% of the sample.

The cohort was made up of about 610 healthy bone marrow donors. At the time of sampling, every cohort member was nominally healthy, though immune exposures that went unrecorded were likely present. The donor tested CMV seronegative and was one of the 352 seronegative cohort members. Every donor gave a peripheral blood sample, and the peripheral blood mononuclear cells from that sample were used for TCR beta sequencing. Genomic DNA extraction from the blood cell samples was performed with the Qiagen DNeasy Blood Extraction Kit. Note on this clone: Its cognate antigen has yet to be identified. Base quality data are lacking; no much larger clone is found one base away.

The receptor was isolated from a man aged 25-40 years in good health and CMV-seronegative. The sequencing input was PBMCs. The chain is encoded by TRBV29-1 joined to TRBJ2-1, and possibly TRBD2, on 6 matching bases. The CDR3 region reads CIVGGDEQFF. Read as DNA, the sequence is TGCATCGTGGGAGGCGATGAGCAGTTCTTC.